This passage covers 25 T cell receptor beta chains from one sample sequenced in a study of control samples from healthy donors and cancer patients. Some clones are missing from TCRdb's copy, which holds only in-frame ones; the method was immunoSEQ multiplex PCR. Of about 49,000 clones in the sample, approximately 83% were seen once. The sample taken for sequencing was PBMCs. These receptor sequences come from a woman aged 50 to 60 with lung cancer.

This chain joins TRBV7-9 and TRBJ1-2; TRBD1 aligns across 8 bases. The CDR3 is 14 residues long. The ends lost 5 bases at V and 2 bases at J; junction bases unmatched: 4. In germline, CDR1 is SEHNR, CDR2 FQNEAQ (reference sequence). The CDR3 sequence: CASSRDRSNYGYTF. In nucleotides, the CDR3 is TGTGCCAGCAGCCGGGACAGGAGCAACTATGGCTACACCTTC. Combining the CDR3 with reference TRBV7-9 and TRBJ1-2 gives the whole variable domain DTGVSQNPRHKITKRGQNVTFRCDPISEHNRLYWYRQTLGQGPEFLTYFQNEAQLEKSRLLSDRFSAERPKGSFSTLEIQRTEQGDSAMYLCASSRDRSNYGYTFGSGTRLTVV.

This chain joins TRBV25-1 and TRBJ2-7; possible D gene TRBD2, 6 bases. Germline-derived CDR1 and CDR2 are MGHDK and SYGVNS. Deletions cut 7 bases from V and 6 bases from J, with 16 bases between. The CDR3 contains 13 residues. This CDR3 reads CASTSIGGGEQYF. For the CDR3, the DNA is TGTGCCAGCACCTCAATCGGGGGTGGCGAGCAGTACTTC.

This chain uses TRBV10-3 with TRBJ1-2; a possible D gene is TRBD1 (5 bases). The CDR3 has 17 amino acids. Germline CDR1 reads ENHRY; CDR2 reads SYGVKD. Trimming took 4 bases from V and 5 from J, leaving 23 bases between them. The CDR3: CAISARPPSIQEYGYTF. As DNA, the CDR3 is TGTGCCATCAGTGCCCGTCCCCCTTCGATACAGGAGTATGGCTACACCTTC.

The chain is built from TRBV6-6 and TRBJ1-1; D remains ambiguous. The CDR3 spans 13 residues. Trimming cost V 0 bases and J 6 bases, with 8 bases left between them. Germline CDR1 reads MNHNY; CDR2 reads SVGAGI (reference sequence). The CDR3 region is CASSYSGFSEAFF. As DNA, the CDR3 is TGTGCCAGCAGTTACTCAGGCTTTTCTGAAGCTTTCTTT.

The table lists this clone with a few counts. This CDR3 is also generated by other DNA sequences in the sample. V is TRBV27 and J is TRBJ1-2; 9 nucleotides agree with TRBD1. The J segment lost 6 bases and the V segment lost 6 bases, leaving 5 bases of the junction unmatched. Germline V gives CDR1 MNHEY, CDR2 SMNVEV (reference sequence). The CDR3 consists of 13 residues. CDR3 residues: CASSSTGGHGYTF. Written as DNA, the CDR3 is TGTGCCAGCAGCTCGACAGGGGGACATGGCTACACCTTC.

V is TRBV7-8 and J is TRBJ2-7, with 7 bases fitting TRBD2. The CDR3 spans 14 residues. V shed 3 bases and J 4 bases; nucleotides not matched to a gene: 6. From germline, CDR1 is SGHVS and CDR2 FQNEAQ. The CDR3 DNA reads TGTGCCAGCAGCTTCCCGGGGGGATTGTACGAGCAGTACTTC. It specifies CASSFPGGLYEQYF.

This clone has just a few counts. V and J are TRBV11-3 and TRBJ2-3; D possibly matches TRBD1 or TRBD2 (5 bases each). Between the trimmed V and J ends, which lost 3 bases and 5 bases, there was a span of 9 bases. CDR3 length: 13 residues. Germline V gene sequence: CDR1 SGHNT, CDR2 YENEEA. CDR3 bases: TGTGCCAGCAGCTTTGGGGGTAAAGATACGCAGTATTTT. This translates into CASSFGGKDTQYF. The full variable domain, rest sourced from reference TRBV11-3 and TRBJ2-3, is EAGVVQSPRYKIIEKKQPVAFWCNPISGHNTLYWYLQNLGQGPELLIRYENEEAVDDSQLPKDRFSAERLKGVDSTLKIQPAELGDSAVYLCASSFGGKDTQYFGPGTRLTVL.

This chain connects TRBV5-1 to TRBJ2-4; D perhaps matches TRBD1 (7 bases). Trimming pared 4 bases from V and 9 bases from J, leaving 17 bases between. CDR3 length: 14 residues. The V gene's germline CDR1 is SGHRS and CDR2 YFSETQ. The DNA of the CDR3 is TGCGCCAGCAGCCAAACAGGGGAGGTGCCCATTCAGTACTTC. Its translation: CASSQTGEVPIQYF.

V gene TRBV28 combines with J gene TRBJ2-3; D is perhaps TRBD2 (7 bases). The CDR3 covers 14 residues. Germline loops: CDR1 MDHEN, CDR2 SYDVKM. V lost 4 bases and J lost 5, with 13 bases in between. The CDR3 region is CASSSTGGRDTQYF. CDR3 DNA sequence: TGTGCCAGCAGTTCAACGGGGGGCAGAGATACGCAGTATTTT.

In its sample, this clone was seen once. V and J are TRBV19 and TRBJ1-6; the match to TRBD1 covers 7 bases. The CDR3 totals 18 residues. Germline CDR1 reads LNHDA; CDR2 reads SQIVND (reference sequence). With 7 bases clipped from V and 9 bases from J, the junction kept 21 bases outside the gene matches. The DNA of the CDR3 is TGTGCCAGTAACCCAAGGGCCGGAGGGGACAGCGACTTTTCACCCCTCCACTTT. Translation gives CASNPRAGGDSDFSPLHF.

This clone was seen more than once but under ten times. This chain uses TRBV2 with TRBJ1-2, with D perhaps matching TRBD1 (6 bases). From germline, CDR1 is SNHLY and CDR2 FYNNEI. The V gene lost 4 bases and the J gene lost 1 base, with 7 bases spanning the gap. The CDR3 length is 13 residues. DNA for the CDR3: TGTGCCAGCAGTGGACAGGTTAACTATGGCTACACCTTC. Translated: CASSGQVNYGYTF.

This chain joins TRBV7-9 and TRBJ1-1; D gene ambiguous. With 5 bases removed from V and 5 bases from J, the gap between germline ends came to 12 bases. This CDR3 is built from 13 residues. Germline CDR1 reads SEHNR; CDR2 reads FQNEAQ (reference sequence). In DNA, the CDR3 is TGTGCCAGCAGCGCCAGCGGAACGACTGAAGCTTTCTTT. Encoded protein: CASSASGTTEAFF.

The J gene is TRBJ2-5, the V gene TRBV7-2; 7 bases line up with TRBD2. Germline CDR1 reads SGHTA; CDR2 reads FQGNSA. The CDR3 runs 15 residues. Losses at the gene ends were 2 bases for V and 5 bases for J; bases not matched to a gene: 8. The CDR3 DNA follows: TGTGCCAGCAGCTTATCGTCTTGGGGGGGGGAGACCCAGTACTTC. Protein: CASSLSSWGGETQYF.

The CDR3 region is CASSLLQGTEQYF. As DNA, the CDR3 is TGTGCCAGCAGCCTTTTACAGGGAACCGAGCAGTACTTC. The chain has TRBV11-3 and TRBJ2-7, with D tentatively TRBD1 (6 bases). Germline-derived CDR1 and CDR2 are SGHNT and YENEEA. V lost 5 bases and J lost 6, with 14 bases in between. The CDR3 has 13 amino acids.

The chain joins TRBV19 to TRBJ2-7, with no clear D. Germline V gene data show CDR1 as LNHDA and CDR2 as SQIVND (reference sequence). The CDR3 length is 14 residues. Between the trimmed V and J ends, which lost 7 bases and 6 bases, there was a span of 19 bases. The CDR3 bases are TGTGCCAGTAACCCCTCGGGCCTTTACTCCGAGCAGTACTTC. Translated, it gives CASNPSGLYSEQYF.

The CDR3 region has the DNA TGTGCCAGCAGTTCCAGGGTTCGGAGTGAAGCTTTCTTT. Translated: CASSSRVRSEAFF. The chain employs TRBV6-5 and TRBJ1-1; D perhaps matches TRBD1 (5 bases). The CDR3 sequence is 13 residues long. V dropped 4 bases and J dropped 7 bases, with 13 bases sitting between them. Germline V CDR1 and CDR2: MNHEY, SVGAGI.

The chain recombines TRBV7-8 with TRBJ2-1; 9 positions match TRBD2. The CDR3 spans 16 residues. The ends lost 3 bases at V and 5 bases at J; junction bases unmatched: 8. The germline V gene encodes CDR1 SGHVS and CDR2 FQNEAQ. CDR3 nucleotides: TGTGCCAGCAGCTTGTCGGCGGGGGGGCGCAACAATGAGCAGTTCTTC. Translation: CASSLSAGGRNNEQFF.

CDR3 in DNA: TGTGCCAGCTCATGGGACAGGGTTAGCAATCAGCCCCAGCATTTT. Translation: CASSWDRVSNQPQHF. This rearrangement joins TRBV18 to TRBJ1-5; 9 nucleotides align to TRBD1. The germline V gene encodes CDR1 KGHSH and CDR2 LQKENI. CDR3 length equals 15 residues. The junction had 2 bases not matched to a gene; V was cut back by 5 bases and J by 0 bases.

This chain links TRBV5-6 with TRBJ2-7; the match to TRBD2 covers 7 bases. Trimming removed 0 bases from V and 3 bases from J; junction bases left unmatched: 6. From germline, CDR1 is SGHDT and CDR2 YYEEEE. CDR3 length equals 15 residues. The CDR3 is CASSLGAGLFYEQYF. In nucleotides, the CDR3 is TGTGCCAGCAGCTTGGGGGCGGGACTATTCTACGAGCAGTACTTC.

The chain is built from TRBV2 and TRBJ2-3; 14 positions agree with TRBD2. The CDR3 consists of 14 residues. Trimming at V came to 8 bases and at J to 4 bases, leaving 2 bases not matched to a gene. The V gene's germline CDR1 is SNHLY and CDR2 FYNNEI. For the CDR3, the DNA is TGTGCCAGCCGGGGACTAGCGGGGGCAGATACGCAGTATTTT. This translates into CASRGLAGADTQYF.

The sample holds one count of this clone. V and J are TRBV5-4 and TRBJ1-4; maybe TRBD1 (5 bases). Germline loops: CDR1 SGHNT, CDR2 YYREEE (reference sequence). Trimming shortened V by 0 bases and J by 0 bases, and 6 bases separated the two germline ends. The CDR3 is 15 residues long. CDR3 amino acids: CASSLGGTTNEKLFF. CDR3 DNA sequence: TGTGCCAGCAGCTTGGGGGGGACAACTAATGAAAAACTGTTTTTT.

The chain is built from TRBV7-8 and TRBJ2-3; D not resolved. The ends were cut back, 5 bases at V and 6 bases at J, with 9 bases in the middle. Germline CDR1 is SGHVS and CDR2 is FQNEAQ. CDR3 length: 12 residues. DNA for the CDR3: TGTGCCAGCAGCCCGCAGAGGGATACGCAGTATTTT. Residues: CASSPQRDTQYF.

V is TRBV11-2 and J is TRBJ1-1; D gene uncertain. The CDR3 covers 14 residues. Per the germline V gene, CDR1 is SGHAT and CDR2 is FQNNGV. Trimming left V 3 bases short and J 7 bases short, with 15 bases between. CDR3 in DNA: TGTGCCAGCAGCTTTTTCTCTGTTGAGGATGAAGCTTTCTTT. It translates to CASSFFSVEDEAFF. The full variable domain, in which reference TRBV11-2 and TRBJ1-1 provide the parts outside the CDR3, is EAGVAQSPRYKIIEKRQSVAFWCNPISGHATLYWYQQILGQGPKLLIQFQNNGVVDDSQLPKDRFSAERLKGVDSTLKIQPAKLEDSAVYLCASSFFSVEDEAFFGQGTRLTVV.

V gene TRBV6-4 combines with J gene TRBJ2-2; the D is unclear. Germline values: CDR1 MRHNA, CDR2 SNTAGT. Trimming left V 5 bases short and J 1 base short, with 8 bases between. The length of the CDR3 is 14 residues. The CDR3 reads CASSKEENTGELFF. CDR3 sequence (DNA): TGTGCCAGCAGTAAGGAAGAGAACACCGGGGAGCTGTTTTTT.

The chain couples TRBV21-1 to TRBJ1-2; TRBD1 is the table's D call and was not checked against the DNA. TRBV21-1 is described as a pseudogene. CDR3 length equals 15 residues. CDR3 in amino acids: CASTPPQGRCNGYTF. The CDR3 region has the DNA TGTGCCAGCACCCCCCCCCAGGGCAGGTGCAATGGCTACACCTTC.